The 25 T cell receptor beta chains below all came from one sample that was sequenced in a study of blood T cell repertoires in COVID-19. TCRdb's table, derived via immunoSEQ multiplex PCR, lists solely in-frame clones and lacks some. The sample lists approximately 220,000 clones, roughly 84% occurring once. Sequenced input: peripheral blood. The receptors were gathered from a man aged 40-55 years with acute or convalescent COVID-19.

This clone was seen a handful of times. The genes are TRBV4-2 and TRBJ2-7; TRBD2 is a possible D gene (5 bases). Per the germline V gene, CDR1 is LGHNA and CDR2 is YNFKEQ. This CDR3 contains 16 residues. V gave up 1 base and J gave up 5 bases, with 18 bases separating them. The CDR3 spells CASSQVTGKEADEQYF. In DNA form, the CDR3 reads TGTGCCAGCAGCCAAGTGACGGGGAAGGAAGCGGACGAGCAGTACTTC.

The CDR3 DNA sequence: TGTGCCAGCACCCGGACAGACTACTACGAGCAGTACTTC. It codes for CASTRTDYYEQYF. This chain connects TRBV28 to TRBJ2-7, with D possibly matching TRBD1 (6 bases). The CDR3 runs 13 residues. Germline assignment: CDR1 MDHEN and CDR2 SYDVKM. Trimming shortened V by 7 bases and J by 3 bases, and 13 bases separated the two germline ends.

This clone turned up a few times. The chain links TRBV5-6 to TRBJ2-1; TRBD2 aligns across 14 bases. From germline, CDR1 is SGHDT and CDR2 YYEEEE. There are 19 residues in the CDR3. After removal of 4 bases from V and 4 bases from J, the junction contained 13 bases not matched to a gene. CDR3 sequence reads: CASSRRTSGRTRGYNEQFF. CDR3 nucleotides: TGTGCCAGCAGCCGCCGGACTAGCGGGAGGACCAGGGGGTACAATGAGCAGTTCTTC.

This chain joins TRBV27 and TRBJ2-1; maybe TRBD1 (6 bases). The germline V gene has CDR1 MNHEY and CDR2 SMNVEV (reference sequence). There are 16 residues in the CDR3. With 6 bases removed from V and 0 bases from J, the gap between germline ends came to 15 bases. CDR3 in DNA: TGTGCCAGCAGACGCCAGGGGCCACTCTCCTACAATGAGCAGTTCTTC. Amino acids: CASRRQGPLSYNEQFF.

The V and J genes are TRBV6-6 and TRBJ1-2, with TRBD1 identical over 7 bases. The V gene's germline CDR1 is MNHNY and CDR2 SVGAGI (reference sequence). The CDR3 extends over 14 amino acids. V lost 5 bases to trimming and J lost 5 bases; unmatched junction nucleotides: 8. The CDR3 region has the DNA TGTGCCAGCAGTACCCGACAGGGACAGTATGGCTACACCTTC. The encoded protein is CASSTRQGQYGYTF.

The chain couples TRBV5-5 to TRBJ1-4; 7 positions agree with TRBD1. The germline CDR1 and CDR2 sequences are SGHKS and YYEKEE (reference sequence). The CDR3 is made up of 15 amino acids. V trimming: 0 bases; J trimming: 6 bases; junction bases outside the gene matches: 5. In nucleotides, the CDR3 is TGTGCCAGCAGCTTGGATGACAGGGCTTATGAAAAACTGTTTTTT. This encodes CASSLDDRAYEKLFF.

CDR3 residues: CASSQAAGQSNQPQHF. The CDR3 DNA sequence: TGTGCCAGCAGCCAAGCTGCGGGCCAGTCCAATCAGCCCCAGCATTTT. V is TRBV4-2 and J is TRBJ1-5; no clear D. Germline CDR1 LGHNA, CDR2 YNFKEQ. This CDR3 contains 16 residues. Trimming took off 1 base at V and 3 bases at J, with 13 bases between the two ends.

About this clone itself: Different DNA sequences within this sample yield the same CDR3. The chain uses TRBV5-1 and TRBJ1-1, with TRBD1 matching 8 bases. The V and J ends lost 2 bases and 1 base, in that order; junction bases with no gene match: 4. Germline V gene sequence: CDR1 SGHRS, CDR2 YFSETQ. The CDR3 totals 15 residues. The CDR3 coding sequence is TGCGCCAGCAGCTTAAGGACAGGGCCGAACACTGAAGCTTTCTTT. This sequence encodes CASSLRTGPNTEAFF. Filled out from reference TRBV5-1 and TRBJ1-1, the complete variable domain reads KAGVTQTPRYLIKTRGQQVTLSCSPISGHRSVSWYQQTPGQGLQFLFEYFSETQRNKGNFPGRFSGRQFSNSRSEMNVSTLELGDSALYLCASSLRTGPNTEAFFGQGTRLTVV.

This chain's CDR3 is CATARGVAGDGYNEQFF. CDR3 sequence (DNA): TGTGCCACCGCGCGGGGGGTAGCGGGGGACGGCTACAATGAGCAGTTCTTC. The chain uses TRBV19 and TRBJ2-1; 9 nucleotides align to TRBD2. The CDR3 spans 17 residues. Germline CDR1 reads LNHDA; CDR2 reads SQIVND (reference sequence). The trim removed 10 bases at V and 3 bases at J, leaving 16 bases unmatched.

The chain employs TRBV11-2 and TRBJ1-2, with unresolved D. The CDR3 length is 15 residues. The V and J ends lost 5 bases and 0 bases respectively, with 13 bases between them. The germline V gene encodes CDR1 SGHAT and CDR2 FQNNGV. This CDR3 is CASSAGSGANYGYTF. DNA of the CDR3: TGTGCCAGCAGCGCGGGTTCCGGAGCTAACTATGGCTACACCTTC.

The chain combines TRBV4-2 with TRBJ1-2; 7 bases are a match to TRBD1. Germline V lookup: CDR1 LGHNA, CDR2 YNFKEQ. V lost 4 bases and J lost 2; bases outside the gene matches: 13. CDR3 length equals 17 residues. The CDR3 protein is CASSRQRVLGQNYGYTF. CDR3 sequence (DNA): TGTGCCAGCAGCCGCCAAAGGGTTCTGGGACAGAACTATGGCTACACCTTC.

The CDR3 spells CATTTYNSPLHF. CDR3 in DNA: TGTGCCACGACAACCTATAATTCACCCCTCCACTTT. The rearrangement links TRBV28 to TRBJ1-6, with D hard to call. The germline V gene encodes CDR1 MDHEN and CDR2 SYDVKM. This CDR3 contains 12 residues. Between the trimmed V and J ends, which lost 10 bases and 2 bases, there was a span of 6 bases.

This clone was picked up a small number of times. The chain couples TRBV2 to TRBJ1-4, with 7 bases matching TRBD1. This CDR3 is built from 14 residues. The germline CDR1 and CDR2 sequences are SNHLY and FYNNEI. The J segment lost 7 bases and the V segment lost 1 base, leaving 3 bases of the junction unmatched. CDR3 loop: CASSEDRGGEKLFF. For the CDR3, the DNA is TGTGCCAGCAGTGAAGACAGGGGTGGTGAAAAACTGTTTTTT.

This chain connects TRBV4-2 to TRBJ1-2, with no clear D. Germline V gene data show CDR1 as LGHNA and CDR2 as YNFKEQ. V lost 0 bases, J lost 8 bases, and 10 bases lay in between. The CDR3 covers 13 residues. The CDR3 loop reads CASSQEGLWGYTF. CDR3 coding DNA: TGTGCCAGCAGCCAAGAAGGACTCTGGGGCTACACCTTC.

The chain couples TRBV6-5 to TRBJ1-5, with TRBD1 matching 11 bases. The CDR3 contains 15 residues. Looked up from germline, CDR1 is MNHEY and CDR2 is SVGAGI. V shed 5 bases, J shed 5 bases, and the junction held 5 bases outside the gene matches. The CDR3 DNA sequence: TGTGCCAGCAGTCGGACAGGGGGCCGGGATCAGCCCCAGCATTTT. It yields the protein CASSRTGGRDQPQHF.

The V and J genes are TRBV12-3 or TRBV12-4 and TRBJ2-7; possible D gene TRBD1, 5 bases. V lost 3 bases to trimming and J lost 3 bases, with 9 bases between them. This CDR3 is 13 amino acids long. CDR3 sequence: CASSFRGGYEQYF. The CDR3, as DNA: TGTGCCAGCAGTTTTAGGGGCGGCTACGAGCAGTACTTC.

This clone was counted a single time. The chain recombines TRBV19 with TRBJ2-1; D perhaps matches TRBD2 (5 bases). V shed 2 bases and J shed 5 bases, with 10 bases lying between them. CDR1 is LNHDA, CDR2 SQIVND, per germline (reference sequence). The CDR3 runs to 14 residues. The CDR3, as DNA: TGTGCCAGTAGTATACTTCTAGCAGACAATGAGCAGTTCTTC. Protein product: CASSILLADNEQFF.

J is TRBJ2-5 and V is TRBV4-1, with D maybe TRBD1 (6 bases). Germline lookup yields CDR1 MGHRA and CDR2 YSYEKL. V was clipped by 0 bases and J by 1 base, with 12 bases between them. The CDR3 runs 16 residues. CDR3 protein: CASSQDPGTTQETQYF. In DNA, the CDR3 is TGCGCCAGCAGCCAAGATCCCGGGACAACCCAAGAGACCCAGTACTTC.

The chain recombines TRBV12-3 or TRBV12-4 with TRBJ2-1; TRBD2 is a possible D gene (5 bases). Deletions cut 2 bases from V and 10 bases from J, with 6 bases between. The CDR3 is 11 amino acids. The CDR3: CASSLREEQFF. The CDR3 DNA sequence: TGTGCCAGCAGTTTAAGGGAGGAGCAGTTCTTC.

The CDR3 bases are TGTGCCAGCAGCCCAGAGTTGCGTTCGGGTGAAAAACTGTTTTTT. Residues: CASSPELRSGEKLFF. The chain employs TRBV7-6 and TRBJ1-4, with D uncertain. V lost 5 bases, J lost 7 bases, and 17 bases lay in between. The CDR3 covers 15 residues. From germline, CDR1 is SGHVS and CDR2 FNYEAQ.

Written as DNA, the CDR3 is TGTGCCAGCAGCTTAGTGCCCAGGCAGAACACTGAAGCTTTCTTT. This gives the protein CASSLVPRQNTEAFF. The chain combines TRBV7-2 with TRBJ1-1; D is unclear. V dropped 1 base and J dropped 1 base, with 10 bases sitting between them. Germline loops: CDR1 SGHTA, CDR2 FQGNSA. The CDR3 totals 15 residues.

The J gene is TRBJ2-5, the V gene TRBV18, with D maybe TRBD1 (5 bases). Germline CDR1 and CDR2: KGHSH and LQKENI. This CDR3 spans 13 amino acids. V lost 4 bases, J lost 5 bases, and 11 bases lay in between. The CDR3 loop reads CASSRLGQETQYF. CDR3 DNA sequence: TGTGCCAGCTCACGGTTGGGGCAGGAGACCCAGTACTTC.

V gene TRBV3-1 (or the pseudogene TRBV3-2) combines with J gene TRBJ1-1, with D maybe TRBD1 (5 bases). This CDR3 region has 15 residues. CDR1 is LGHDT and CDR2 is YNNKEL in the germline V gene (reference sequence). V shed 0 bases and J shed 4 bases, with 12 bases lying between them. The CDR3 region has the DNA TGTGCCAGCAGCCAAGATGGTCAGGGCAGCACTGAAGCTTTCTTT. This translates into CASSQDGQGSTEAFF.

CDR3 sequence reads: CASSGRGLLTDTQYF. The CDR3 DNA reads as TGTGCCAGTAGTGGCAGGGGTCTCCTCACAGATACGCAGTATTTT. V and J are TRBV19 and TRBJ2-3, with D possibly being TRBD1 (6 bases). V gave up 5 bases and J gave up 2 bases, with 14 bases separating them. In germline, CDR1 is LNHDA, CDR2 SQIVND (reference sequence). CDR3 length: 15 residues.

For the CDR3, the DNA is TGTGCCAGCAACGGACAGGGTGTAAAAACTGAAGCTTTCTTT. Encoded protein: CASNGQGVKTEAFF. The V call is TRBV6-5, the J call TRBJ1-1; 8 bases align to TRBD1. The CDR3 is made up of 14 amino acids. V lost 7 bases to trimming and J lost 5 bases; unmatched junction nucleotides: 9. Germline V gene lookup returns CDR1 MNHEY and CDR2 SVGAGI.